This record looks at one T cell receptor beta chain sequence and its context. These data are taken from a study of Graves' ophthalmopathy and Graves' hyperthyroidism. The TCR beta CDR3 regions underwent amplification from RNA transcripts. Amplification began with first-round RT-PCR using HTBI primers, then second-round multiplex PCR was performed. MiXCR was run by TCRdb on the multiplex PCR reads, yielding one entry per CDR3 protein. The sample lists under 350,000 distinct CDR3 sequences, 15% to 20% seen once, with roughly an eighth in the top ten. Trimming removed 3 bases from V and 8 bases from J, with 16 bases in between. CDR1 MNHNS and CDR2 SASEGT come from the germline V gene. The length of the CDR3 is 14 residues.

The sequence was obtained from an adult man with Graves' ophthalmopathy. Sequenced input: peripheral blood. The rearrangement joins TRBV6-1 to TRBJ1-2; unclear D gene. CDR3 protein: CASSDNRYFDGYTF. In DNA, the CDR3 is TGTGCCAGCAGTGATAACAGATATTTTGACGGCTACACCTTC.